This entry describes one T cell receptor (beta chain). Its antigen target is currently unknown. It has no much larger one-base neighbor in the sample; base qualities were not kept. The time point label of this sample denotes: 45 days after influenza vaccine administration. To prepare the library, RT-PCR was applied. This sample was sequenced with an Illumina HiSeq 2500. Starting from the raw public reads, TCRdb applied fastp trimming at Q25, assembled clones with MiXCR and retained in-frame beta chains. Rows with one shared CDR3 protein collapse into an entry with the most common genes and DNA. This sample is represented by approximately 530,000 distinct CDR3 sequences; over 10% of them were singletons. The ten top clones hold around 14% of the sample. The data derive from a study of response to subunit inactivated influenza vaccine (dated by TCRdb to the late 2010s). Notes on the research overall: Deep quantitative profiling of the T cell receptor repertoire was used in the study to follow responses to a trivalent subunit inactivated influenza vaccine. Points the paper makes about the study in general: According to the authors, only a limited number of new T cells may be recruited by each seasonal influenza vaccination.

The source was PBMCs from blood, collected about 40 days after vaccination. The receptor comes from a man in his forties or fifties who received an inactivated influenza vaccine. Donor details come from another sample of the same person, matched by shared clones.

The CDR3 region reads CASSLPGQGPSYEQYF. The nucleotide sequence is given as TGTGCCAGCTCACTACCGGGACAGGGGCCCTCCTACGAGCAGTACTTC. The chain is assembled from TRBV18 and TRBJ2-7; 10 middle bases align to TRBD1. Germline trimming: 4 bases from V, 0 bases from J; junction bases outside gene matches: 6. The germline V gene provides CDR1 KGHSH and CDR2 LQKENI. Including cysteine and phenylalanine, the CDR3 has 16 amino acids. The DNA shown is the 48-base CDR3, in frame from base 1.